Listed below are T cell receptor beta chains from one sample, sequenced in a study of blood T cells in healthy people across ages. TCRdb fed the 5' RACE reads into MiXCR, producing one record per CDR3 protein. The repertoire holds fewer than 1,000,000 distinct CDR3 sequences, with 44% as singletons. Sequenced sample: blood. These receptors originate from a man in his sixties in good health. CDR3s include the opening cysteine and the closing phenylalanine or tryptophan. The D gene is left open where the match is weak. The size of a clone is reported for some rows only, either as once, few or many, or as a class for expanded clones.

NA	NA	TRBV12-3/TRBV12-4	TRBJ2-7	TGTGCCAGCAGGGGCGGGGAGGGGGCCTACAATGAGCAGTACTTC	CASRGGEGAYNEQYF
NA	TRBD1	TRBV28	TRBJ1-6	TGTGCCAGCAGTCTCTTGGACAGGGAAATTCCACCCCTCCACTTT	CASSLLDREIPPLHF
NA	NA	TRBV12-3/TRBV12-4	TRBJ1-1	TGTGCCAGCAGCCCCGCGGGGGGCGTCACTGAAGCTTTCTTT	CASSPAGGVTEAFF
NA	TRBD2	TRBV10-2	TRBJ2-3	TGCGCCAGCAGTGAGGCTAGCGGAGGCGATACGCAGTATTTT	CASSEASGGDTQYF
NA	TRBD1	TRBV5-1	TRBJ2-7	TGCGCCAGCAGCATCGGACAGGCTTCCTCCTACGAGCAGTACTTC	CASSIGQASSYEQYF
NA	TRBD1	TRBV3-1	TRBJ1-2	TGTGCCAGCAGCCCCGCGGGACAGAGGTACTATGGCTACACCTTC	CASSPAGQRYYGYTF
NA	TRBD2	TRBV4-3	TRBJ2-7	TGCGCCAGCAGCCAAGATGACGGGAGGAACTACGAGCAGTACTTC	CASSQDDGRNYEQYF
few	NA	TRBV6-6	TRBJ2-7	TGTGCCAGCGTCGGTGGTCTCCTCTACGAGCAGTACTTC	CASVGGLLYEQYF
many	NA	TRBV5-1	TRBJ1-5	TGCGCCAGCGCCGAGGGTCCAGGGCAGCCCCAGCATTTT	CASAEGPGQPQHF
NA	TRBD2	TRBV9	TRBJ2-3	TGTGCCAGCAGCGCACAAGCGGGGGGGCAAGATACGCAGTATTTT	CASSAQAGGQDTQYF
NA	TRBD2	TRBV29-1	TRBJ2-2	TGCAGCGCCCTCGAGGCGGGGGGCACCACCGGGGAGCTGTTTTTT	CSALEAGGTTGELFF
NA	TRBD1	TRBV5-1	TRBJ2-7	TGCGCCAGCAGCTTTGGGACAGGGAGCTCCTACGAGCAGTACTTC	CASSFGTGSSYEQYF
few	TRBD1	TRBV12-3/TRBV12-4	TRBJ1-2	TGTGCCAGCAGGGGGGGACAGGGCCTCAACTATGGCTACACCTTC	CASRGGQGLNYGYTF
NA	TRBD1	TRBV18	TRBJ2-7	TGTGCCAGCTCATCCACCGGGACAGGGGTCTACGAGCAGTACTTC	CASSSTGTGVYEQYF
NA	NA	TRBV9	TRBJ2-1	TGTGCCAGCAGCGCGCCCGGGGCGGGGGCCAACAATGAGCAGTTCTTC	CASSAPGAGANNEQFF
NA	NA	TRBV20-1	TRBJ2-5	TGCAGTGCTAGTGATTCCACGGAGACCCAGTACTTC	CSASDSTETQYF
NA	NA	TRBV20-1	TRBJ2-5	TGCAGTGCTAGGGATGGGGAAGAGCAGTACTTC	CSARDGEEQYF
NA	NA	TRBV4-3	TRBJ1-1	TGCGCCAGCAGCCGTTTAACAGGGCTGAACACTGAAGCTTTCTTT	CASSRLTGLNTEAFF
NA	NA	TRBV15	TRBJ1-1	TGTGCCACCAGCAGTGTCAGCGCCATGAACACTGAAGCTTTCTTT	CATSSVSAMNTEAFF
NA	TRBD2	TRBV6-6	TRBJ2-3	TGTGCCAGCAGTTTAGCGGGGGGGCAAACAGATACGCAGTATTTT	CASSLAGGQTDTQYF
NA	NA	TRBV27	TRBJ2-5	TGTGCCAGCAGTCCGGGTACAGCCCCAGGAGAGACCCAGTACTTC	CASSPGTAPGETQYF
many	NA	TRBV2	TRBJ2-6	TGTGCCAATCTGGGGCCTACCCCCGGCTCTGGGGCCAACGTCCTGACTTTC	CANLGPTPGSGANVLTF
NA	NA	TRBV25-1	TRBJ2-5	TGTGCCAGCAGTGTCTCCAACCAAGAGACCCAGTACTTC	CASSVSNQETQYF
NA	TRBD2	TRBV18	TRBJ2-5	TGTGCCAGCTCACCGAATAGCGGGGGGCAAGAGACCCAGTACTTC	CASSPNSGGQETQYF
NA	NA	TRBV27	TRBJ2-5	TGTGCCAGCAGTCCCCAGACGGGGGACGACCAAGAGACCCAGTACTTC	CASSPQTGDDQETQYF
many	NA	TRBV7-2	TRBJ2-2	TGTGCCAGCAGCTTAGGATCCAACACCGGGGAGCTGTTTTTT	CASSLGSNTGELFF
NA	TRBD1	TRBV7-2	TRBJ2-1	TGTGCCACCAGCTCGGGACAGGGGGGTGGGGGTGAGCAGTTCTTC	CATSSGQGGGGEQFF
NA	NA	TRBV20-1	TRBJ2-1	TGCAGTGCTATCGCCTCCCCTAGCGTGCGGGTTTACAATGAGCAGTTCTTC	CSAIASPSVRVYNEQFF
NA	NA	TRBV20-1	TRBJ2-3	TGCAGTGCACCCACCCGATGGGATACGCAGTATTTT	CSAPTRWDTQYF
few	TRBD2	TRBV6-5	TRBJ2-7	TGTGCCAGCAGTGACTACCCCGGGAGGGGTCTGATGGAGCAGTACTTC	CASSDYPGRGLMEQYF
few	TRBD1	TRBV20-1	TRBJ2-5	TGCAGTGCTAAGAGATCGACAGGGCCCCCCCAAGAGACCCAGTACTTC	CSAKRSTGPPQETQYF
many	TRBD2	TRBV4-1	TRBJ2-1	TGCGCCAGCAGCCAGGCTAGCGGGGGGACCGGTTGGGATAACTACAATGAGCAGTTCTTC	CASSQASGGTGWDNYNEQFF
NA	NA	TRBV7-2	TRBJ2-7	TGTGCCAGCAGCTTAGAGCCGGGGGCGAGCGAGCAGTACTTC	CASSLEPGASEQYF
NA	TRBD2	TRBV28	TRBJ2-3	TGTGCCAGCACCACCCTTAGCGGGGGGAGGTATACGCAGTATTTT	CASTTLSGGRYTQYF
many	TRBD1	TRBV15	TRBJ1-5	TGTGCCACCAGCAGAGAGGGACAGGGCAATCAGCCCCAGCATTTT	CATSREGQGNQPQHF
NA	NA	TRBV5-4	TRBJ1-2	TGTGCCAGCAGCTTGGCAGGGATCGGCTATGGCTACACCTTC	CASSLAGIGYGYTF
NA	TRBD1	TRBV12-3/TRBV12-4	TRBJ1-4	TGTGCCAGCAGCCGGGACAGGGGGCGAGAAAAACTGTTTTTT	CASSRDRGREKLFF
NA	TRBD1	TRBV28	TRBJ2-1	TGTGCCAGCAGCAACAGGGGGCGTGAGCAGTTCTTC	CASSNRGREQFF
few	NA	TRBV5-6	TRBJ1-5	TGTGCCAGCAGCTTTAAGACAGACCCGGGCAATCAGCCCCAGCATTTT	CASSFKTDPGNQPQHF
once	TRBD2	TRBV6-2/TRBV6-3	TRBJ2-7	TGTGCCAGCAGTTACTGGACTAGCGGGGACCTCTTAGTCTACAATGAGCAGTACTTC	CASSYWTSGDLLVYNEQYF
NA	NA	TRBV5-5	TRBJ2-7	TGTGCCAGCAGCCTTCTGGTAGCAGGGTTCAATGAGCAGTACTTC	CASSLLVAGFNEQYF
NA	NA	TRBV20-1	TRBJ1-1	TGCAGTGCCACCAACCACAGGAACACTGAAGCTTTCTTT	CSATNHRNTEAFF
few	NA	TRBV5-1	TRBJ2-3	TGCGCCAGCAGCTTGGAGGTGGTTCTCACAGATACGCAGTATTTT	CASSLEVVLTDTQYF
few	NA	TRBV29-1	TRBJ2-5	TGCAGCGTTGACGGTATTGGGGAGACCCAGTACTTC	CSVDGIGETQYF
few	TRBD2	TRBV12-3/TRBV12-4	TRBJ2-5	TGTGCCAGCAGTTTAGGGCTAGCGGGGGCCCACTACCAAGAGACCCAGTACTTC	CASSLGLAGAHYQETQYF
once	NA	TRBV18	TRBJ2-3	TGTGCCAGCTCATCTTCCGGGACCACAGATACGCAGTATTTT	CASSSSGTTDTQYF
once	NA	TRBV12-5	TRBJ1-1	TGTGCTAGTGGACGTGGGGGCGATAACACTGAAGCTTTCTTT	CASGRGGDNTEAFF
NA	NA	TRBV20-1	TRBJ1-4	TGCAGTGCTTCGACAGGTTTGGGTGAAAAACTGTTTTTT	CSASTGLGEKLFF
few	NA	TRBV7-3	TRBJ2-3	TGTGCCAGCAGCTTAACCGGACGCACAGATACGCAGTATTTT	CASSLTGRTDTQYF